A single sample is the source of the 30 T cell receptor beta chains below, sequenced in a study of a mutant IDH1 vaccine in newly diagnosed glioma (dated by TCRdb to about 2021). Library construction relied on the immunoSEQ multiplex PCR assay. The clones in this table, taken by TCRdb from immuneACCESS, are in-frame only. Not every clone is retained; where verified, under half of the shortfall comes from an unresolved V gene, and the cause of the rest is unknown. This sample lists fewer than 70,000 clones; over 75% were detected once. The ten most abundant clones make up less than 2% of the sample. Reading the label with the study, this specimen's time point is: week 11, during vaccination. Each vaccine dose, consisting of 300 ug of a 20-mer mutant IDH1 peptide in Montanide, was administered subcutaneously with topical imiquimod. No antigens are known for them. The sequencing here drew on PBMCs, taken from a glioma patient whose treatment included an IDH1 peptide vaccine. These receptor sequences come from a man aged 35 to 55 with glioma.

Of note for this clone: Within the sample, other DNA sequences also encode this same CDR3. The V and J genes are TRBV9 and TRBJ2-7; D not certain. The CDR3 has 14 amino acids. The germline V and J ends were trimmed by 4 bases and 0 bases, with 11 bases remaining between them. Germline CDR1 SGDLS, CDR2 YYNGEE. CDR3 amino acids: CASSPRLFSYEQYF. CDR3 in DNA: TGTGCCAGCAGCCCCCGACTTTTCTCCTACGAGCAGTACTTC.

The chain has TRBV11-2 and TRBJ2-1; TRBD2 is a possible D gene (6 bases). Germline V gives CDR1 SGHAT, CDR2 FQNNGV. The CDR3 is 14 amino acids. Deletions cut 3 bases from V and 10 bases from J, with 16 bases between. CDR3 sequence: CASSFGPASEEQFF. The CDR3 nucleotides read TGTGCCAGCAGCTTCGGGCCTGCTAGCGAGGAGCAGTTCTTC.

The rearrangement joins TRBV19 to TRBJ1-2, with D hard to call. Germline V lookup: CDR1 LNHDA, CDR2 SQIVND (reference sequence). This CDR3 is built from 14 residues. The V gene lost 11 bases and the J gene lost 8 bases, with 24 bases spanning the gap. The CDR3, as DNA: TGTGCCTCCCTTCCTCAGCGTCTTTCCTGGGGCTACACCTTC. Encoded protein: CASLPQRLSWGYTF.

This chain connects TRBV5-4 to TRBJ2-3, with 7 bases identical to TRBD1. The J segment lost 4 bases and the V segment lost 4 bases, leaving 6 bases of the junction unmatched. Germline V gene lookup returns CDR1 SGHNT and CDR2 YYREEE (reference sequence). The CDR3 is 14 amino acids. The CDR3 DNA sequence: TGTGCCAGCAGCCTGAGACAGGGACCAGATACGCAGTATTTT. This translates into CASSLRQGPDTQYF.

This chain connects TRBV18 to TRBJ1-5; D is unclear. CDR3 length: 13 amino acids. V lost 5 bases to trimming and J lost 6 bases, with 11 bases between them. Germline loops: CDR1 KGHSH, CDR2 LQKENI. CDR3 in DNA: TGTGCCAGCTCAGCTATTGAAAGTCAGCCCCAGCATTTT. Amino acids: CASSAIESQPQHF.

J is TRBJ1-5 and V is TRBV19, with D perhaps matching TRBD1 (5 bases). The CDR3 sequence is 15 residues long. With 2 bases removed from V and 4 bases from J, the gap between germline ends came to 12 bases. CDR1 is LNHDA, CDR2 SQIVND, per germline (reference sequence). The CDR3: CASSIQQVGNQPQHF. In DNA, the CDR3 is TGTGCCAGTAGTATACAACAGGTAGGGAATCAGCCCCAGCATTTT.

This clone was seen once. The chain employs TRBV4-2 and TRBJ2-3; 7 positions agree with TRBD2. V was clipped by 1 base and J by 1 base; unmatched bases: 8. Germline V CDR1 and CDR2: LGHNA, YNFKEQ. The CDR3 contains 17 residues. The CDR3: CASSQGFSGGRTDTQYF. For the CDR3, the DNA is TGTGCCAGCAGCCAAGGTTTTTCGGGAGGACGCACAGATACGCAGTATTTT.

This chain uses TRBV5-1 with TRBJ1-1; D ambiguous. Germline loops: CDR1 SGHRS, CDR2 YFSETQ. V dropped 0 bases and J dropped 8 bases, with 14 bases sitting between them. This CDR3 contains 14 residues. CDR3 DNA: TGCGCCAGCAGCTTGGATGCTGCCGTTTCCGAAGCTTTCTTT. This codes for CASSLDAAVSEAFF.

CDR3 in amino acids: CASSSSGTANTEAFF. The CDR3, as DNA: TGTGCCAGCAGTTCGTCCGGGACAGCGAACACTGAAGCTTTCTTT. The gene calls are TRBV27 and TRBJ1-1, with 7 bases fitting TRBD1. Germline CDR1 reads MNHEY; CDR2 reads SMNVEV (reference sequence). There are 15 residues in the CDR3. V dropped 4 bases and J dropped 1; count of bases not matched to a gene: 6.

In its sample, this clone was seen a few times. The chain uses TRBV7-2 and TRBJ2-7; no clear D. Germline V gene lookup returns CDR1 SGHTA and CDR2 FQGNSA. This CDR3 region has 15 residues. Trimming cost V 4 bases and J 9 bases, with 22 bases left between them. The CDR3 protein is CASSSYSTAALAQYF. The CDR3 nucleotides are TGTGCCAGCAGCTCATATTCGACGGCTGCTTTAGCGCAGTACTTC. The variable domain in full, with the rest retrieved from reference TRBV7-2 and TRBJ2-7, is GAGVSQSPSNKVTEKGKDVELRCDPISGHTALYWYRQSLGQGLEFLIYFQGNSAPDKSGLPSDRFSAERTGGSVSTLTIQRTQQEDSAVYLCASSSYSTAALAQYFGPGTRLTVT.

The chain uses TRBV14 and TRBJ1-6; D perhaps matches TRBD1 (6 bases). There are 13 residues in the CDR3. V was clipped by 2 bases and J by 9 bases, with 8 bases between them. Germline CDR1 and CDR2: SGHDN and FVKESK. The CDR3 spells CASSQQGSSPLHF. The CDR3 nucleotides are TGTGCCAGCAGCCAACAGGGGAGTTCACCCCTCCACTTT.

The chain couples TRBV11-3 to TRBJ1-2; no reliable D call. Trimming removed 5 bases from V and 11 bases from J, with 3 bases in between. Germline V gene lookup returns CDR1 SGHNT and CDR2 YENEEA. The CDR3 length is 8 residues. In DNA, the CDR3 is TGTGCCAGCAGCAATTACACCTTC. Translated, it gives CASSNYTF.

The V call is TRBV27, the J call TRBJ1-1; D perhaps matches TRBD1 (6 bases). Trimming removed 0 bases from V and 7 bases from J, with 12 bases in between. The CDR3 has 14 residues. Germline-derived CDR1 and CDR2 are MNHEY and SMNVEV (reference sequence). Here the CDR3 DNA reads TGTGCCAGCAGTTTATCTACAGGGTGGGGTGAAGCTTTCTTT. It translates to CASSLSTGWGEAFF.

The chain carries TRBV27 and TRBJ1-4; D gene ambiguous. In germline, CDR1 is MNHEY, CDR2 SMNVEV (reference sequence). The CDR3 consists of 15 residues. V lost 0 bases to trimming and J lost 8 bases, with 13 bases between them. CDR3 in amino acids: CASSLSRGFGEKLFF. Written as DNA, the CDR3 is TGTGCCAGCAGTTTATCACGGGGATTCGGCGAAAAACTGTTTTTT.

This chain links TRBV30 with TRBJ1-1; the D gene is possibly TRBD1 (5 bases). The CDR3 is made up of 13 amino acids. The germline V and J ends were trimmed by 0 bases and 2 bases, with 7 bases remaining between them. Germline loops: CDR1 GTSNPN, CDR2 SVGIG (reference sequence). The CDR3 sequence is CAWSVGANTEAFF. The CDR3 DNA reads as TGTGCCTGGAGTGTAGGGGCTAACACTGAAGCTTTCTTT.

The V gene is TRBV27, the J gene TRBJ1-6; 8 nucleotides agree with TRBD1. Germline CDR1 and CDR2: MNHEY and SMNVEV (reference sequence). The CDR3 covers 20 residues. V lost 0 bases, J lost 0 bases, and 10 bases stayed unmatched. CDR3 in DNA: TGTGCCAGCAGTTTATCCCCCCCAGGGGGCACTAGCTCCTATAATTCACCCCTCCACTTT. Translating it yields CASSLSPPGGTSSYNSPLHF.

The rearrangement joins TRBV5-6 to TRBJ1-1; 11 bases fit TRBD1. V lost 3 bases, J lost 0 bases, and 1 base stayed unmatched. Germline CDR1 and CDR2: SGHDT and YYEEEE. The CDR3 is made up of 15 amino acids. CDR3 amino acids: CASSWTGGVNTEAFF. DNA for the CDR3: TGTGCCAGCAGCTGGACAGGGGGCGTGAACACTGAAGCTTTCTTT.

The chain recombines TRBV5-6 with TRBJ1-6, with 9 bases that match TRBD1. Trimming removed 2 bases from V and 9 bases from J; junction bases left unmatched: 9. Germline CDR1 SGHDT, CDR2 YYEEEE. This CDR3 region has 16 residues. The CDR3 nucleotides read TGTGCCAGCAGCTTAATACAGGGGGCGCTTCGTTCACCCCTCCACTTT. Its translation: CASSLIQGALRSPLHF.

This clone was counted only a few times. The rearrangement links TRBV4-3 to TRBJ2-1, with D hard to call. This CDR3 spans 14 amino acids. Germline V gene sequence: CDR1 LGHNA, CDR2 YSLEER. V was clipped by 0 bases and J by 12 bases, with 15 bases between them. CDR3 amino acids: CASSQDRGTALQFF. The CDR3 nucleotides are TGCGCCAGCAGCCAAGATCGTGGTACGGCCCTGCAGTTCTTC.

The chain has TRBV5-1 and TRBJ2-1; 9 bases are shared with TRBD2. Germline CDR1 is SGHRS and CDR2 is YFSETQ. This CDR3 is built from 15 residues. The ends lost 0 bases at V and 7 bases at J; junction bases unmatched: 5. CDR3 DNA: TGCGCCAGCAGCTTGGGGTCTAGCGGGGTAAATGAGCAGTTCTTC. Amino acid sequence: CASSLGSSGVNEQFF.

This clone was seen a single time. The chain links TRBV5-4 to TRBJ1-4; a weak D match, TRBD1 (6 bases). V was cut by 0 bases and J by 7 bases, with 19 bases left in between. The CDR3 contains 17 residues. Per the germline V gene, CDR1 is SGHNT and CDR2 is YYREEE (reference sequence). The DNA of the CDR3 is TGTGCCAGCAGCTTGGGGGGGGGCGCCCCCGGAATTGAAAAACTGTTTTTT. This codes for CASSLGGGAPGIEKLFF. Complete variable domain (other parts from reference TRBV5-4 and TRBJ1-4): ETGVTQSPTHLIKTRGQQVTLRCSSQSGHNTVSWYQQALGQGPQFIFQYYREEENGRGNFPPRFSGLQFPNYSSELNVNALELDDSALYLCASSLGGGAPGIEKLFFGSGTQLSVL.

The V gene is TRBV5-1, the J gene TRBJ1-2, with 10 positions matching TRBD1. Germline-derived CDR1 and CDR2 are SGHRS and YFSETQ. V lost 7 bases, J lost 4 bases, and 10 bases stayed unmatched. The CDR3 is 15 residues long. The CDR3 reads CASSRLGQGVYGYTF. The CDR3 region has the DNA TGCGCCAGCTCGCGCTTAGGACAGGGGGTCTATGGCTACACCTTC.

This clone is labeled as medium-sized (0.01 to 0.1%). The J gene is TRBJ2-4, the V gene TRBV14; 9 nucleotides agree with TRBD1. This CDR3 has 16 amino acids. The junction had 6 bases not matched to a gene; V was cut back by 1 base and J by 5 bases. Germline CDR1 and CDR2: SGHDN and FVKESK. The CDR3 spells CASSQGLGQGENIQYF. CDR3 nucleotides: TGTGCCAGCAGCCAAGGCTTGGGACAGGGCGAAAACATTCAGTACTTC.

The chain couples TRBV14 to TRBJ2-5; 9 bases map to TRBD1. Germline trimming cut 4 bases from V and 5 bases from J; bases unmatched to any gene: 11. This CDR3 spans 16 amino acids. The germline CDR1 and CDR2 sequences are SGHDN and FVKESK. Written as DNA, the CDR3 is TGTGCCAGCAGCCCGGGGGACAGGGCCGTCCGGGAGACCCAGTACTTC. As protein: CASSPGDRAVRETQYF.

V gene TRBV6-6 combines with J gene TRBJ1-2; 9 nucleotides line up with TRBD1. V lost 5 bases and J lost 8; bases outside the gene matches: 9. Germline values: CDR1 MNHNY, CDR2 SVGAGI (reference sequence). The CDR3 totals 14 residues. DNA of the CDR3: TGTGCCAGCAGTCCCCCGGGACAGGGTTTCGGCTACACCTTC. Protein product: CASSPPGQGFGYTF.

The chain couples TRBV4-2 to TRBJ1-5; D uncertain. V dropped 0 bases and J dropped 7 bases, with 13 bases sitting between them. The CDR3 runs 15 residues. Germline V gives CDR1 LGHNA, CDR2 YNFKEQ. DNA of the CDR3: TGTGCCAGCAGCCAAGATAAGACGGGCCGGCAGCCCCAGCATTTT. Translated, it gives CASSQDKTGRQPQHF.

The genes are TRBV18 and TRBJ2-1; 7 bases match TRBD1. Germline CDR1 is KGHSH and CDR2 is LQKENI. V lost 3 bases to trimming and J lost 9 bases; unmatched junction nucleotides: 8. The CDR3 spans 14 residues. CDR3 nucleotide sequence: TGTGCCAGCTCACCGGGGACAGAGAGGGGTGAGCAGTTCTTC. It translates to CASSPGTERGEQFF.

V gene TRBV6-4 combines with J gene TRBJ1-1; D not resolved. The V gene's germline CDR1 is MRHNA and CDR2 SNTAGT. The CDR3 length is 15 residues. Trimming left V 3 bases short and J 0 bases short, with 11 bases between. The CDR3 nucleotides are TGTGCCAGCAGTGAAAGAATCGGGATGAACACTGAAGCTTTCTTT. Translation: CASSERIGMNTEAFF.

J is TRBJ2-1 and V is TRBV4-2, with D possibly being TRBD2 (6 bases). The CDR3 has 14 amino acids. The V end was cut by 4 bases, the J end by 4 bases, with 11 bases between. The germline V gene encodes CDR1 LGHNA and CDR2 YNFKEQ. CDR3 amino acids: CASSPSGLYNEQFF. CDR3 coding DNA: TGTGCCAGCAGCCCGAGCGGGCTATACAATGAGCAGTTCTTC.

The chain employs TRBV6-4 and TRBJ2-1; D may be TRBD1 (5 bases). This CDR3 is 15 amino acids long. Germline CDR1 MRHNA, CDR2 SNTAGT. With 2 bases removed from V and 8 bases from J, the gap between germline ends came to 16 bases. CDR3 DNA: TGTGCCAGCAGTGACCTGCAGGGCCCTGTCGATGAGCAGTTCTTC. Translated, it gives CASSDLQGPVDEQFF.